The clone carrying this T cell receptor beta chain was recorded many times. Its antigen is unknown. The germline V gene has CDR1 MNHEY and CDR2 SMNVEV (reference sequence). The CDR3 sequence is 15 residues long. V shed 7 bases, J shed 5 bases, and the junction held 12 bases outside the gene matches. This sample was included in a study of CD8 T cells in ankylosing spondylitis. It was by quantitative 5'-RACE with molecular barcodes that TCR beta libraries were made. One entry per CDR3 protein, called by TCRdb with MiXCR from the 5' RACE reads. This sample yields more than 650,000 distinct CDR3 sequences, of which approximately 12% are seen a single time; approximately 0.51% belongs to the top ten. General study results and limits: Reportedly, disease-linked clones are significantly enriched in ankylosing spondylitis patients' matched synovial fluid. Earlier authors reported some of these motif variants in reactive arthritis synovial fluid and blood. Disease-linked clones were found to be CD8+ and relatively rare in peripheral blood. In ankylosing spondylitis blood, a motif of eight highly homologous TCR beta variants appeared characteristic.

Material: blood, either unsorted or a sorted T cell fraction (not recorded which). The genes are TRBV27 and TRBJ1-1; 8 nucleotides align to TRBD1. This sequence was found in a male donor with ankylosing spondylitis. The CDR3 DNA reads as TGTGCCAGCACCAACCCCGGACAGGGTCTAACTGAAGCTTTCTTT. Translation: CASTNPGQGLTEAFF.